The 16 T cell receptor beta chains presented below share a single source sample, sequenced in a study of blood T cell repertoires in COVID-19. Method: immunoSEQ multiplex PCR; TCRdb's copy keeps in-frame clones and lacks some. Here the sample spans some 400,000 clones, over 75% being singletons. Sequencing was done on a sample of peripheral blood. All receptors derive from a woman in her twenties or thirties with COVID-19, enrolled during active disease.

The chain links TRBV9 to TRBJ1-6, with no clear D. V lost 4 bases and J 6 bases, leaving 8 bases between the germline ends. Germline lookup yields CDR1 SGDLS and CDR2 YYNGEE. The CDR3 covers 13 residues. The CDR3 DNA reads TGTGCCAGCAGCCCCCACAGTAATTCACCCCTCCACTTT. Amino acid sequence: CASSPHSNSPLHF.

The V call is TRBV5-6, the J call TRBJ2-7, with D maybe TRBD2 (6 bases). CDR3 size: 17 residues. V lost 3 bases to trimming and J lost 1 base, with 20 bases between them. Per germline, CDR1 SGHDT and CDR2 YYEEEE. The CDR3, as DNA: TGTGCCAGCAGCTGGAGCGGCACCCGACTAGATTCCTACGAGCAGTACTTC. It is translated as CASSWSGTRLDSYEQYF. Full variable domain (remainder filled in from reference TRBV5-6 and TRBJ2-7): DAGVTQSPTHLIKTRGQQVTLRCSPKSGHDTVSWYQQALGQGPQFIFQYYEEEERQRGNFPDRFSGHQFPNYSSELNVNALLLGDSALYLCASSWSGTRLDSYEQYFGPGTRLTVT.

V gene TRBV19 combines with J gene TRBJ1-1; no reliable D call. Germline lookup yields CDR1 LNHDA and CDR2 SQIVND (reference sequence). V was clipped by 2 bases and J by 7 bases, with 8 bases between them. The CDR3 is made up of 12 amino acids. In DNA form, the CDR3 reads TGTGCCAGTAGTATATCCAGTAATGAAGCTTTCTTT. Residues: CASSISSNEAFF.

J is TRBJ2-2 and V is TRBV6-6; D gene uncertain. Deletions cut 0 bases from V and 6 bases from J, with 11 bases between. Germline V lookup: CDR1 MNHNY, CDR2 SVGAGI (reference sequence). There are 15 residues in the CDR3. The CDR3 coding sequence is TGTGCCAGCAGTTACTCGGAGTCTAGAGCCGGGGAGCTGTTTTTT. Its protein product is CASSYSESRAGELFF.

The genes are TRBV9 and TRBJ2-7; TRBD1 aligns across 11 bases. There are 13 residues in the CDR3. Per germline, CDR1 SGDLS and CDR2 YYNGEE. Trimming cost V 0 bases and J 9 bases; bases outside gene matches: 2. The CDR3 spells CASSVGDRGWQYF. DNA of the CDR3: TGTGCCAGCAGCGTAGGGGACAGGGGGTGGCAGTACTTC.

The chain employs TRBV2 and TRBJ2-2; 9 nucleotides line up with TRBD1. Germline values: CDR1 SNHLY, CDR2 FYNNEI. The CDR3 covers 18 residues. Trimming removed 7 bases from V and 4 bases from J; junction bases left unmatched: 16. The CDR3 sequence: CASTIRRRQGVITGELFF. The DNA for the CDR3 is TGTGCCAGCACCATCCGGAGGAGACAGGGGGTAATCACCGGGGAGCTGTTTTTT. Using reference TRBV2 and TRBJ2-2 for the parts outside the CDR3, the full variable domain is EPEVTQTPSHQVTQMGQEVILRCVPISNHLYFYWYRQILGQKVEFLVSFYNNEISEKSEIFDDQFSVERPDGSNFTLKIRSTKLEDSAMYFCASTIRRRQGVITGELFFGEGSRLTVL.

This clone was found once. The V and J genes are TRBV18 and TRBJ1-2; 10 bases agree with TRBD1. The CDR3 contains 17 residues. With 4 bases clipped from V and 4 bases from J, the junction kept 12 bases outside the gene matches. CDR1 and CDR2 from the germline V gene are KGHSH and LQKENI. Here the CDR3 reads CASSQTGTGVLSYGYTF. The DNA of the CDR3 is TGTGCCAGCTCACAAACCGGGACAGGGGTTTTAAGCTATGGCTACACCTTC.

The rearrangement links TRBV6-6 to TRBJ2-7, with D possibly matching TRBD2 (6 bases). Germline loops: CDR1 MNHNY, CDR2 SVGAGI (reference sequence). This CDR3 has 13 amino acids. V was cut by 1 base and J by 6 bases, with 10 bases left in between. The CDR3 DNA reads TGTGCCAGCAGTTACTTACTAGCACTCGAGCAGTACTTC. It specifies CASSYLLALEQYF.

V and J are TRBV30 and TRBJ2-3; D is possibly TRBD2 (7 bases). The V gene's germline CDR1 is GTSNPN and CDR2 SVGIG (reference sequence). The CDR3 is made up of 13 amino acids. Trimming left V 2 bases short and J 8 bases short, with 14 bases between. CDR3 DNA: TGTGCCTGGAGTAACGGGGGGCGGGCTACGCAGTATTTT. This codes for CAWSNGGRATQYF. Looking up the rest from reference TRBV30 and TRBJ2-3 gives the full variable domain: SQTIHQWPATLVQPVGSPLSLECTVEGTSNPNLYWYRQAAGRGLQLLFYSVGIGQISSEVPQNLSASRPQDRQFILSSKKLLLSDSGFYLCAWSNGGRATQYFGPGTRLTVL.

The rearrangement joins TRBV6-5 to TRBJ2-1, with 7 bases identical to TRBD1. The CDR3 totals 15 residues. CDR1 is MNHEY and CDR2 is SVGAGI in the germline V gene. After removal of 7 bases from V and 5 bases from J, the junction contained 11 bases not matched to a gene. CDR3 protein: CASKNDRVRNNEQFF. The CDR3 nucleotides read TGTGCCAGCAAAAACGACAGGGTCCGGAACAATGAGCAGTTCTTC.

The CDR3 is CSASSSGPTDTQYF. CDR3 DNA: TGCAGTGCTAGTAGCTCAGGGCCCACAGATACGCAGTATTTT. The chain uses TRBV20-1 and TRBJ2-3, with a weak D call TRBD1 (5 bases). The V end lost 3 bases, the J end lost 2 bases, and 12 bases lay between the germline ends. Germline loops: CDR1 DFQATT, CDR2 SNEGSKA (reference sequence). The CDR3 loop spans 14 amino acids.

This clone was seen just once. The chain recombines TRBV30 with TRBJ2-2; D uncertain. The CDR3 contains 11 residues. The ends were cut back, 4 bases at V and 4 bases at J, with 4 bases in the middle. Germline V gene sequence: CDR1 GTSNPN, CDR2 SVGIG (reference sequence). The CDR3 DNA reads as TGTGCCTGGATGGCCACCGGGGAGCTGTTTTTT. It yields the protein CAWMATGELFF.

The chain recombines TRBV29-1 with TRBJ1-3; the D is unclear. CDR3 length: 12 residues. Trimming removed 3 bases from V and 3 bases from J, with 6 bases in between. Germline V gene sequence: CDR1 SQVTM, CDR2 ANQGSEA. The DNA of the CDR3 is TGCAGCGTTGAGGGAGGTGGAAACACCATATATTTT. Amino acid sequence: CSVEGGGNTIYF.

The J gene is TRBJ2-1, the V gene TRBV5-6; no clear D gene. V lost 2 bases and J lost 6, with 6 bases in between. The CDR3 contains 12 residues. CDR1 SGHDT and CDR2 YYEEEE come from the germline V gene. DNA of the CDR3: TGTGCCAGCAGCTTCGAGATCAATGAGCAGTTCTTC. Its translation: CASSFEINEQFF. The variable domain in full, with the rest retrieved from reference TRBV5-6 and TRBJ2-1, is DAGVTQSPTHLIKTRGQQVTLRCSPKSGHDTVSWYQQALGQGPQFIFQYYEEEERQRGNFPDRFSGHQFPNYSSELNVNALLLGDSALYLCASSFEINEQFFGPGTRLTVL.

The chain combines TRBV7-2 with TRBJ2-1; 15 bases fit TRBD2. With V trimmed by 3 bases and J by 7 bases, 1 base remained unmatched. Germline CDR1 SGHTA, CDR2 FQGNSA. The CDR3 loop spans 15 amino acids. CDR3 bases: TGTGCCAGCAGCTTCGGACTAGCGGGGGGGAATGAGCAGTTCTTC. Its translation: CASSFGLAGGNEQFF.

The rearrangement joins TRBV3-1 (or the pseudogene TRBV3-2) to TRBJ2-7, with TRBD2 identical over 7 bases. The CDR3 spans 15 residues. J lost 5 bases, V lost 1 base, and 8 bases had no gene match. Germline loops: CDR1 LGHDT, CDR2 YNNKEL (reference sequence). The CDR3 region has the DNA TGTGCCAGCAGCCAAGGGCCTGCGGGAGCGGACGAGCAGTACTTC. Encoded protein: CASSQGPAGADEQYF.